This TCR beta chain was identified during a study of T cells in Graves' hyperthyroidism and ophthalmopathy. Findings and limits, study-wide: Before onset, ophthalmopathy was predicted by the model a median roughly 6.8 months earlier.

This clonotype was detected many times. Its antigen is as yet unknown. Amplification targeted TCR beta CDR3 regions from RNA transcripts. First-round RT-PCR targeting the TCR CDR3 was performed with the HTBI primer set. In TCRdb, the multiplex PCR reads were re-called with MiXCR into one record per CDR3 protein. The sample includes about 380,000 distinct CDR3 sequences, around 18% seen only once; the top ten take 40%. With 5 bases removed from V and 7 bases from J, the gap between germline ends came to 12 bases. The CDR3 spans 12 residues. Germline loops: CDR1 SGHTA, CDR2 FQGNSA. V is TRBV7-2 and J is TRBJ2-7; no definite D call. Sequencing used blood. The sequence derives from a young man with Graves' ophthalmopathy. CDR3 region: CASSPTLREQYF. The CDR3 DNA reads TGTGCCAGCAGCCCCACCTTAAGGGAGCAGTACTTC.